The 21 T cell receptor beta chains in this list originate from one sample, sequenced in a study of blood T cell repertoires in COVID-19 (TCRdb year 2020). Preparation of the library involved the immunoSEQ multiplex PCR assay. TCRdb's version of the immuneACCESS table is confined to in-frame rearrangements and falls short of the full clone set. An unresolved V gene accounts for under half of the shortfall where checked; the remainder is of unknown origin. A total of 150,000 or so clones appear in this sample, 82% of them only once. The top ten clonotypes cover around 15% of the sample. Sample: peripheral blood. The source is a human donor with acute or convalescent COVID-19. The donor label of this sample is uncertain.

In its sample, this clone was seen a few times. DNA for the CDR3: TGTGCCAGCTCACAAACAGGGGGCAACGGGCCCCAGCATTTT. Protein sequence: CASSQTGGNGPQHF. The chain has TRBV18 and TRBJ1-5; TRBD1 matches 9 bases. Germline V lookup: CDR1 KGHSH, CDR2 LQKENI. The CDR3 totals 14 residues. The J segment lost 9 bases and the V segment lost 4 bases, leaving 7 bases of the junction unmatched.

V usage is TRBV7-8 and J usage is TRBJ1-3, with D possibly TRBD1 on 6 matching bases. CDR1 is SGHVS, CDR2 FQNEAQ, per germline. This CDR3 is built from 16 residues. V dropped 2 bases and J dropped 0 bases, with 11 bases sitting between them. CDR3 in DNA: TGTGCCAGCAGCTTACCAGGGGAGAGCTCTGGAAACACCATATATTTT. This translates into CASSLPGESSGNTIYF. Drawing the rest from reference TRBV7-8 and TRBJ1-3, the complete variable domain is GAGVSQSPRYKVAKRGQDVALRCDPISGHVSLFWYQQALGQGPEFLTYFQNEAQLDKSGLPSDRFFAERPEGSVSTLKIQRTQQEDSAVYLCASSLPGESSGNTIYFGEGSWLTVV.

For the CDR3, the DNA is TGTGCCATCAGATCACCGGTTTTGAACACTGAAGCTTTCTTT. Translation gives CAIRSPVLNTEAFF. The rearrangement joins TRBV6-5 to TRBJ1-1; D is ambiguous. The CDR3 has 14 residues. V dropped 10 bases and J dropped 0 bases, with 15 bases sitting between them. Germline loops: CDR1 MNHEY, CDR2 SVGAGI.

This chain links TRBV7-8 with TRBJ1-2; D gene uncertain. From germline, CDR1 is SGHVS and CDR2 FQNEAQ. Trimming shortened V by 2 bases and J by 8 bases, and 12 bases separated the two germline ends. This CDR3 has 13 amino acids. CDR3: CASSLWAAEGYTF. The DNA for the CDR3 is TGTGCCAGCAGCTTATGGGCCGCCGAGGGCTACACCTTC.

This chain links TRBV7-2 with TRBJ1-2; the match to TRBD1 covers 9 bases. The V gene end was trimmed by 5 bases and the J gene end by 7 bases; junction bases not matched to a gene: 8. The CDR3 is 14 residues long. CDR1 is SGHTA and CDR2 is FQGNSA in the germline V gene. CDR3 nucleotides: TGTGCCAGCAGCCCCCAGGGACAGGGAATTGGCTACACCTTC. Translation gives CASSPQGQGIGYTF.

The V and J genes are TRBV18 and TRBJ2-3, with D perhaps TRBD1 (5 bases). This CDR3 contains 15 residues. From germline, CDR1 is KGHSH and CDR2 LQKENI. V lost 2 bases and J lost 5, with 14 bases in between. CDR3 loop: CASSPVPGLGDTQYF. The CDR3, as DNA: TGTGCCAGCTCACCAGTACCAGGGCTCGGAGATACGCAGTATTTT.

This chain links TRBV5-1 with TRBJ1-2; 7 bases fit TRBD1. The CDR3 has 15 residues. V lost 5 bases and J lost 2; bases outside the gene matches: 9. CDR1 and CDR2 from the germline V gene are SGHRS and YFSETQ. DNA of the CDR3: TGCGCCAGCAGTCAGGGCATACAGGGGAACTATGGCTACACCTTC. This codes for CASSQGIQGNYGYTF.

This chain links TRBV7-3 with TRBJ2-4; the match to TRBD2 covers 8 bases. The V segment lost 5 bases and the J segment 5 bases; nucleotides outside the gene matches: 8. CDR1 SGHTA and CDR2 FQGTGA come from the germline V gene. The CDR3 sequence is 15 residues long. CDR3 protein: CASSQLAGRQNIQYF. The DNA of the CDR3 is TGTGCCAGCAGCCAATTAGCGGGGCGCCAAAACATTCAGTACTTC.

The chain joins TRBV6-4 to TRBJ1-5, with D unresolved. V was cut by 2 bases and J by 0 bases, with 23 bases left in between. The CDR3 runs 20 residues. CDR1 is MRHNA, CDR2 SNTAGT, per germline. CDR3 loop: CASSDVFEAANIYSNQPQHF. The CDR3 nucleotides are TGTGCCAGCAGTGACGTGTTTGAGGCAGCTAACATCTATAGCAATCAGCCCCAGCATTTT.

This chain links TRBV25-1 with TRBJ1-6; the D is unclear. The CDR3 consists of 12 residues. The germline CDR1 and CDR2 sequences are MGHDK and SYGVNS. The V end lost 9 bases, the J end lost 9 bases, and 12 bases lay between the germline ends. The CDR3 sequence is CASRSGGSPLHF. Here the CDR3 DNA reads TGTGCCAGTAGGTCAGGTGGTTCACCCCTCCACTTT.

The chain combines TRBV27 with TRBJ2-7; TRBD1 matches at 7 bases. The trim removed 5 bases at V and 3 bases at J, leaving 7 bases unmatched. Germline-derived CDR1 and CDR2 are MNHEY and SMNVEV (reference sequence). This CDR3 region has 14 residues. CDR3 protein: CASSPGQLVYEQYF. The DNA of the CDR3 is TGTGCCAGCAGTCCGGGACAGTTGGTCTACGAGCAGTACTTC.

J is TRBJ2-1 and V is TRBV6-2 or TRBV6-3; TRBD2 matches at 9 bases. CDR1 and CDR2 (germline): MNHEY, SVGEGT. The ends lost 5 bases at V and 1 base at J; junction bases unmatched: 6. This CDR3 contains 16 residues. The CDR3 protein is CASSNRLAVSYNEQFF. The CDR3 bases are TGTGCCAGCAGTAACCGACTAGCGGTATCCTACAATGAGCAGTTCTTC.

The gene calls are TRBV3-1 (or the pseudogene TRBV3-2) and TRBJ2-7, with D perhaps TRBD1 (6 bases). The CDR3 loop spans 14 amino acids. The germline V gene encodes CDR1 LGHDT and CDR2 YNNKEL (reference sequence). The V end was cut by 4 bases, the J end by 4 bases, with 14 bases between. Written as DNA, the CDR3 is TGTGCCAGCAGCCGCGACTTAGGGGGATACGAGCAGTACTTC. It is translated as CASSRDLGGYEQYF.

The chain carries TRBV6-1 and TRBJ1-3; D unclear. Trimming stripped 0 bases from V and 4 bases from J, with 10 bases between. The V gene's germline CDR1 is MNHNS and CDR2 SASEGT. The CDR3 covers 15 residues. The DNA for the CDR3 is TGTGCCAGCAGTGAAGCTCGGACTGGCGGAAACACCATATATTTT. Its translation: CASSEARTGGNTIYF.

This clone was counted between two and nine times. The chain has TRBV10-1 and TRBJ1-1; D is ambiguous. This CDR3 is built from 16 residues. Germline lookup yields CDR1 WNHNN and CDR2 SYGVQD (reference sequence). V gave up 0 bases and J gave up 2 bases, with 13 bases separating them. This chain's CDR3 is CASSESRAERNTEAFF. CDR3 nucleotide sequence: TGCGCCAGCAGTGAGTCGAGGGCAGAACGCAACACTGAAGCTTTCTTT.

This chain connects TRBV9 to TRBJ2-1; unclear D gene. The CDR3 loop spans 15 amino acids. Germline assignment: CDR1 SGDLS and CDR2 YYNGEE. The germline V and J ends were trimmed by 0 bases and 0 bases, with 7 bases remaining between them. In DNA form, the CDR3 reads TGTGCCAGCAGCGTAGGTGTCAGCTCCTACAATGAGCAGTTCTTC. This sequence encodes CASSVGVSSYNEQFF.

The chain uses TRBV6-5 and TRBJ2-3, with TRBD2 matching 9 bases. This CDR3 contains 15 residues. Germline trimming cut 6 bases from V and 1 base from J; bases unmatched to any gene: 5. Germline loops: CDR1 MNHEY, CDR2 SVGAGI. The CDR3 loop is CASSKASGGTDTQYF. The CDR3 bases are TGTGCCAGCAGCAAAGCTAGCGGGGGCACAGATACGCAGTATTTT.

This chain joins TRBV20-1 and TRBJ1-6; the D is unclear. This CDR3 spans 15 amino acids. V gave up 3 bases and J gave up 0 bases, with 9 bases separating them. Germline V gene data show CDR1 as DFQATT and CDR2 as SNEGSKA (reference sequence). CDR3 in DNA: TGCAGTGCTAGTTTGGGGAGCTCCTATAATTCACCCCTCCACTTT. Amino acids: CSASLGSSYNSPLHF.

The rearrangement links TRBV30 to TRBJ2-2, with 7 positions matching TRBD1. This CDR3 region has 14 residues. Germline V CDR1 and CDR2: GTSNPN, SVGIG (reference sequence). V trimming: 4 bases; J trimming: 0 bases; junction bases outside the gene matches: 2. The CDR3 DNA follows: TGTGCCTGGAAGGGACAGACGAACACCGGGGAGCTGTTTTTT. As protein: CAWKGQTNTGELFF.

This rearrangement joins TRBV21-1 to TRBJ1-5; no check of the table's D call, TRBD1, against the DNA was made. TRBV21-1 is described as a pseudogene. The CDR3 is 17 residues long. CDR3 bases: TGTGCCAGCAGCAGTCGACAGGGTTGTTGGGGCAATCAGCCCCAGCATTTT. Translated, it gives CASSSRQGCWGNQPQHF.

This clone showed up just a few times. The chain links TRBV6-2 or TRBV6-3 to TRBJ2-2; 7 bases match TRBD1. Germline CDR1 reads MNHEY; CDR2 reads SVGEGT. Trimming at V came to 5 bases and at J to 5 bases, leaving 8 bases not matched to a gene. There are 15 residues in the CDR3. The chain's CDR3 is CASSLRQGTTGELFF. CDR3 in DNA: TGTGCCAGCAGTCTTAGACAGGGAACAACCGGGGAGCTGTTTTTT.